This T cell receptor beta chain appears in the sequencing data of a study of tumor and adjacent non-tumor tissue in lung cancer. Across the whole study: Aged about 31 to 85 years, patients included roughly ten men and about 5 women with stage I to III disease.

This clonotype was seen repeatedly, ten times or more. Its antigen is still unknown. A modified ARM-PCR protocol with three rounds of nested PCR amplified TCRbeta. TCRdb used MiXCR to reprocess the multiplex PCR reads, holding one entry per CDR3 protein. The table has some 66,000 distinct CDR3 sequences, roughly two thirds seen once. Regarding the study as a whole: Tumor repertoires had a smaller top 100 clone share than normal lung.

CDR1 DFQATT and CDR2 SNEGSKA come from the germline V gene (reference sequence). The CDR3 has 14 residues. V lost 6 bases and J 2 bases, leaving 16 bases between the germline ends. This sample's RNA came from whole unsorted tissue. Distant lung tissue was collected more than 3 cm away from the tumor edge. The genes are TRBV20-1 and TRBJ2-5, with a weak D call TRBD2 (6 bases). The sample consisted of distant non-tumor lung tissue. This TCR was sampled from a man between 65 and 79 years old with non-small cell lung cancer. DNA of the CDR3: TGCAGTGCCAAAGGGACTTTAAAACAAGAGACCCAGTACTTC. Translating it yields CSAKGTLKQETQYF.